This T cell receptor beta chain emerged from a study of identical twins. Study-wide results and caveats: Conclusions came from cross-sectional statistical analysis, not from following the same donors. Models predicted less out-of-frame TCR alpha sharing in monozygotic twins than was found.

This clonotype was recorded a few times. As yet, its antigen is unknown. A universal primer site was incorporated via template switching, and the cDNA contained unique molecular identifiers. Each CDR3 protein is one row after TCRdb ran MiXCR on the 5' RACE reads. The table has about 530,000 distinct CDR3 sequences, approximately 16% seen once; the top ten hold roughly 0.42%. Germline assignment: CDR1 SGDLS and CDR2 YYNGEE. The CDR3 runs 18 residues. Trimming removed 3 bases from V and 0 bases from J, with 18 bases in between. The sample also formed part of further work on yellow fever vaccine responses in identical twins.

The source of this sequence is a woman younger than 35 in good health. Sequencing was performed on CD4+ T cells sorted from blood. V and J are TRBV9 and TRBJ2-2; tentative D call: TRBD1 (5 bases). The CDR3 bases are TGTGCCAGCAGCGGATTCACCAGACAGACCGCGAACACCGGGGAGCTGTTTTTT. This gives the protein CASSGFTRQTANTGELFF.